A single sample is the source of the 23 T cell receptor beta chains below, sequenced in a study of molecular identifiers for immune sequencing clone quantification. TCRdb redid the calling of the PCR reads with MiXCR, one entry per CDR3 protein. The sample has tens of thousands of distinct CDR3 sequences; roughly 25% are singletons. The sequenced sample was naive CD8+ T cells from blood, with Jurkat cell RNA spiked in. Subset in this sample: FACS-sorted CD8+CD4-CCR7+CD45RA+ naive T cells. All receptors come from a human donor in good health. Some libraries in this study had Jurkat cell RNA spiked in.

At least ten counts were recorded for this clonotype. The gene calls are TRBV9 and TRBJ2-6; 7 bases align to TRBD1. The CDR3 is made up of 19 amino acids. The V gene end was trimmed by 0 bases and the J gene end by 0 bases; junction bases not matched to a gene: 9. Per germline, CDR1 SGDLS and CDR2 YYNGEE. The CDR3 region has the DNA TGTGCCAGCAGCGTAGTCCCGGCAGGGGGAATCTCTGGGGCCAACGTCCTGACTTTC. Amino acids: CASSVVPAGGISGANVLTF.

Regarding this clonotype: It may be a read error: a sequence one base away is much more abundant. This chain joins TRBV27 and TRBJ2-7, with D perhaps matching TRBD2 (5 bases). The CDR3 extends over 14 amino acids. Germline V gene lookup returns CDR1 MNHEY and CDR2 SMNVEV (reference sequence). V was clipped by 5 bases and J by 5 bases, with 16 bases between them. The CDR3 DNA is TGTGCCAGCAGTATACTTGGGCCCGGGGACGAGCAGTACTTC. It specifies CASSILGPGDEQYF.

This clonotype was seen a handful of times. This sequence joins TRBV5-1 and TRBJ2-5; perhaps TRBD1 as D (5 bases). CDR1 and CDR2 (germline): SGHRS, YFSETQ. V gave up 1 base and J gave up 2 bases, with 12 bases separating them. The CDR3 consists of 15 residues. The CDR3 spells CASSLWAGKQETQYF. Written as DNA, the CDR3 is TGCGCCAGCAGCTTGTGGGCAGGGAAGCAAGAGACCCAGTACTTC.

Details on this clonotype: A read error may produce the germline difference seen at one junction end. The gene calls are TRBV6-5 and TRBJ2-1; D is perhaps TRBD1 (6 bases). Germline values: CDR1 MNHEY, CDR2 SVGAGI. The CDR3 is 13 amino acids. DNA of the CDR3: TGTGCCAGCAGTTTAACAGGGAACAATGAGCAGTCCTTC. Translated, it gives CASSLTGNNEQSF.

This clonotype was observed once. This may come from a read error, since a much larger clone is one base off. J is TRBJ2-7 and V is TRBV7-9; no clear D. The V gene's germline CDR1 is SEHNR and CDR2 FQNEAQ (reference sequence). CDR3 length equals 17 residues. Trimming took off 0 bases at V and 0 bases at J, with 15 bases between the two ends. The CDR3 region has the DNA TGTGCCAGCAGCTTAGCGATGACCCATACTCCCTCCTACGAGCAGTACTTC. It yields the protein CASSLAMTHTPSYEQYF.

Details on this clonotype: As the CDR3 is not closed by the conserved phenylalanine or tryptophan, this likely results from a read error. The V gene is TRBV7-9, the J gene TRBJ2-3; a weak D match, TRBD2 (6 bases). The germline V gene encodes CDR1 SEHNR and CDR2 FQNEAQ (reference sequence). Trimming left V 5 bases short and J 4 bases short, with 10 bases between. This CDR3 has 13 amino acids. In nucleotides, the CDR3 is TGTGCCAGCAGCCCGGGAGTAGCAGATACGCAGTATTCT. The encoded protein is CASSPGVADTQYS.

This clonotype was found a few times. J is TRBJ1-3 and V is TRBV6-2 or TRBV6-3; D is unresolved. CDR3 length: 14 residues. V was trimmed by 2 bases and J by 0 bases, leaving 5 bases between them. Germline V CDR1 and CDR2: MNHEY, SVGEGT. The DNA for the CDR3 is TGTGCCAGCAGTTACGATTCCTCTGGAAACACCATATATTTT. It yields the protein CASSYDSSGNTIYF.

The DNA for the CDR3 is TGTGCCAGCAGCTTTCTAGGGGAGCTGTTTTTT. It yields the protein CASSFLGELFF. The chain employs TRBV7-9 and TRBJ2-2, with unresolved D. The CDR3 sequence is 11 residues long. V was clipped by 3 bases and J by 8 bases, with 4 bases between them. From germline, CDR1 is SEHNR and CDR2 FQNEAQ (reference sequence). The full variable domain, with the rest looked up from reference TRBV7-9 and TRBJ2-2, is DTGVSQNPRHKITKRGQNVTFRCDPISEHNRLYWYRQTLGQGPEFLTYFQNEAQLEKSRLLSDRFSAERPKGSFSTLEIQRTEQGDSAMYLCASSFLGELFFGEGSRLTVL.

Details on this clonotype: This may be a read error: a much more frequent sequence differs by one nucleotide. The V call is TRBV6-2 or TRBV6-3, the J call TRBJ2-3, with a weak D call TRBD1 (6 bases). The CDR3 contains 14 residues. Looked up from germline, CDR1 is MNHEY and CDR2 is SVGEGT. V was shortened by 0 bases and J by 10 bases, with 14 bases between the two germline ends. The CDR3 is CASSYSAPGAAQYF. The CDR3 DNA follows: TGTGCCAGCAGTTACTCGGCCCCAGGGGCGGCGCAGTATTTT.

This clonotype was counted at least ten times. This sequence joins TRBV7-9 and TRBJ2-4; D not resolved. Germline loops: CDR1 SEHNR, CDR2 FQNEAQ (reference sequence). V was pared by 2 bases and J by 0 bases, with 11 bases between. This CDR3 spans 16 amino acids. The CDR3 sequence: CASSLSSELAKNIQYF. CDR3 bases: TGTGCCAGCAGCTTATCAAGCGAATTAGCCAAAAACATTCAGTACTTC.

Points on this clonotype: A much larger clone is a single base away; this may be a read error. The rearrangement uses TRBV20-1 and TRBJ2-3; D gene unclear. Germline V gene data show CDR1 as DFQATT and CDR2 as SNEGSKA (reference sequence). The CDR3 length is 11 residues. V was clipped by 2 bases and J by 14 bases, with 14 bases between them. As DNA, the CDR3 is TGCAGTGCTAGACGATACACGCTGGGGTATTTT. It translates to CSARRYTLGYF.

This clonotype has ten or more counts. The V call is TRBV11-2, the J call TRBJ1-1; D is perhaps TRBD1 (6 bases). The V and J ends lost 8 bases and 7 bases respectively, with 17 bases between them. The V gene's germline CDR1 is SGHAT and CDR2 FQNNGV. The CDR3 is made up of 13 amino acids. The CDR3 loop reads CASEMGGAIEAFF. DNA of the CDR3: TGTGCCAGCGAGATGGGGGGCGCGATTGAAGCTTTCTTT.

The sample holds a few counts of this clonotype. The V call is TRBV9, the J call TRBJ1-3; no reliable D call. This CDR3 region has 11 residues. Germline lookup yields CDR1 SGDLS and CDR2 YYNGEE. Trimming cost V 3 bases and J 8 bases, with 6 bases left between them. The CDR3 here is CASSDMDTIYF. As DNA, the CDR3 is TGTGCCAGCAGCGACATGGACACCATATATTTT.

The chain recombines TRBV7-6 with TRBJ1-3, with a weak D call TRBD1 (5 bases). From germline, CDR1 is SGHVS and CDR2 FNYEAQ. V gave up 4 bases and J gave up 11 bases, with 24 bases separating them. CDR3 length: 16 amino acids. As DNA, the CDR3 is TGTGCCAGCAGCTATCTGGGGGGGAGCTCTGGAACCCCCATATATTTT. Its protein product is CASSYLGGSSGTPIYF. Using reference TRBV7-6 and TRBJ1-3 for the parts outside the CDR3, the full variable domain is GAGVSQSPRYKVTKRGQDVALRCDPISGHVSLYWYRQALGQGPEFLTYFNYEAQQDKSGLPNDRFSAERPEGSISTLTIQRTEQRDSAMYRCASSYLGGSSGTPIYFGEGSWLTVV.

This sequence joins TRBV5-6 and TRBJ2-5, with 12 bases aligning to TRBD2. From germline, CDR1 is SGHDT and CDR2 YYEEEE. V shed 4 bases and J 2 bases; nucleotides not matched to a gene: 3. There are 15 residues in the CDR3. CDR3 nucleotide sequence: TGTGCCAGCAGCCTCCTAGCGGGAGGGCAAGAGACCCAGTACTTC. Protein sequence: CASSLLAGGQETQYF.

V usage is TRBV10-2 and J usage is TRBJ2-2, with TRBD2 matching 8 bases. CDR3 length: 16 residues. V was pared by 6 bases and J by 5 bases, with 11 bases of the junction left unmatched. The germline gives CDR1 WSHSY, CDR2 SAAADI. This CDR3 reads CASSPAGLAGTGELFF. The CDR3 DNA reads TGCGCCAGCAGCCCGGCCGGACTAGCAGGAACCGGGGAGCTGTTTTTT.

The rearrangement joins TRBV3-1 to TRBJ2-3; 10 bases map to TRBD2. With V trimmed by 0 bases and J by 0 bases, 6 bases remained unmatched. CDR3 length: 18 amino acids. CDR1 is LGHDT and CDR2 is YNNKEL in the germline V gene (reference sequence). CDR3 amino acids: CASSQEKAGGTSTDTQYF. Written as DNA, the CDR3 is TGTGCCAGCAGCCAAGAGAAAGCGGGGGGGACTAGCACAGATACGCAGTATTTT.

Points on this clonotype: The junction does not match germline at one end; this may be a read error. The chain couples TRBV4-1 to TRBJ2-7; 7 bases are a match to TRBD1. Germline V lookup: CDR1 MGHRA, CDR2 YSYEKL. The CDR3 is 15 amino acids. The CDR3 nucleotides are TGCGCCAGCGGCCAACAGGCACATACAGGGGACGAGCAGTACTTC. It is translated as CASGQQAHTGDEQYF.

The CDR3 DNA follows: TGTGCCAGCAGTCAGGGGGCTCCCGGAAACACCATATATTTT. As protein: CASSQGAPGNTIYF. This rearrangement joins TRBV27 to TRBJ1-3, with TRBD1 matching 8 bases. The CDR3 length is 14 residues. The germline V gene encodes CDR1 MNHEY and CDR2 SMNVEV (reference sequence). The trim removed 5 bases at V and 4 bases at J, leaving 4 bases unmatched.

This clonotype was picked up many times. This sequence joins TRBV6-6 and TRBJ2-1, with D tentatively TRBD2 (5 bases). The V gene lost 2 bases and the J gene lost 4 bases, with 21 bases spanning the gap. CDR3 length: 18 amino acids. The V gene's germline CDR1 is MNHNY and CDR2 SVGAGI (reference sequence). In DNA form, the CDR3 reads TGTGCCAGCAGTTACCTCCCCAGACTGGAGTCGGGGTACAATGAGCAGTTCTTC. The encoded protein is CASSYLPRLESGYNEQFF.

This clonotype was seen repeatedly, ten times or more. This chain joins TRBV27 and TRBJ1-2; no firm D call. The CDR3 is 12 residues long. Germline loops: CDR1 MNHEY, CDR2 SMNVEV (reference sequence). V gave up 4 bases and J gave up 8 bases, with 11 bases separating them. CDR3 in DNA: TGTGCCAGCAGTTCCGCCAACTGGGGCTACACCTTC. Amino acid sequence: CASSSANWGYTF.

There are many counts of this clonotype. This chain links TRBV4-3 with TRBJ2-7; a weak D match, TRBD2 (6 bases). Germline assignment: CDR1 LGHNA and CDR2 YSLEER. The CDR3 runs 14 residues. V lost 0 bases and J lost 2, with 8 bases in between. CDR3 in DNA: TGCGCCAGCAGCCAAGATAGCGGCCCCTACGAGCAGTACTTC. Its translation: CASSQDSGPYEQYF.

The CDR3 region has the DNA TGTGCCAGCAGGAACCCGGAAGGGCTTCGGGAGACCCAGTACTTC. This sequence encodes CASRNPEGLRETQYF. The V gene is TRBV7-6, the J gene TRBJ2-5, with D hard to call. The CDR3 is 15 residues long. The V end lost 6 bases, the J end lost 5 bases, and 19 bases lay between the germline ends. Germline V gene data show CDR1 as SGHVS and CDR2 as FNYEAQ.